The T cell receptor beta chain under discussion was sequenced for a study of response to subunit inactivated influenza vaccine. The study's findings and limits: Few additional T cells are recruited per seasonal influenza vaccination, authors suggested.

This clonotype appeared once. What it binds is unknown. One junction end does not reproduce the germline sequence, and a read error may be involved. Germline V lookup: CDR1 SQVTM, CDR2 ANQGSEA. This CDR3 spans 10 amino acids. TCRdb independently ran MiXCR on the RT-PCR reads; one entry per CDR3 protein. In the table there are fewer than 400,000 distinct CDR3 sequences, roughly 22% of which are singletons. This rearrangement joins TRBV29-1 to TRBJ1-1; no definite D call. The clonotype originates from a man aged 45 to 75 who received an inactivated influenza vaccine. The sequenced sample was PBMCs from blood, obtained approximately 20 months after vaccination. In DNA form, the CDR3 reads TGCAGCGTTGGAGGTTCTGAAGCTTTATTT. It is translated as CSVGGSEALF.